This is a list of T cell receptor beta chains from one sample in a study of blood T cells in healthy people across ages. TCRdb analysed the 5' RACE reads with MiXCR anew, one entry per CDR3 protein. The data show hundreds of thousands of distinct CDR3 sequences, nearly 60% seen once. Sequenced: blood. The origin of the receptors is a man aged 30 to 45 in good health. The CDR3 runs from the conserved cysteine through the conserved F or W. A D gene is named only where the DNA matches it firmly. Some rows have no size entry. The others give once, few or many, or a class for an expanded clone.

d_gene: TRBD1; v_gene: TRBV13; j_gene: TRBJ2-1; abundance: -; CDR3nt: TGTGCCAGCAGGGACAGGGATAATGAGCAGTTCTTC; CDR3aa: CASRDRDNEQFF
d_gene: -; v_gene: TRBV7-2; j_gene: TRBJ1-2; abundance: -; CDR3nt: TGTGCCAGCAGCCTTGGACGGTTCTATGGCTACACCTTC; CDR3aa: CASSLGRFYGYTF
d_gene: -; v_gene: TRBV6-1; j_gene: TRBJ2-5; abundance: few; CDR3nt: TGTGCCAGCAGTGGCGGACATCACGGGGAGACCCAGTACTTC; CDR3aa: CASSGGHHGETQYF
d_gene: TRBD1; v_gene: TRBV7-2; j_gene: TRBJ1-4; abundance: -; CDR3nt: TGTGCCAGCAGCTTAGGACAGGGTCGAAGTAATGAAAAACTGTTTTTT; CDR3aa: CASSLGQGRSNEKLFF
d_gene: -; v_gene: TRBV28; j_gene: TRBJ1-2; abundance: -; CDR3nt: TGTGCCAGCAGGTCCCCGGGACAAACTGGGAGCTATGGCTACACCTTC; CDR3aa: CASRSPGQTGSYGYTF
d_gene: -; v_gene: TRBV7-9; j_gene: TRBJ2-1; abundance: -; CDR3nt: TGTGCCAGCAGCTTATTCGTAGGGGTGAGTTACAATGAGCAGTTCTTC; CDR3aa: CASSLFVGVSYNEQFF
d_gene: -; v_gene: TRBV7-2; j_gene: TRBJ1-4; abundance: -; CDR3nt: TGTGCCAGCAGCTTACAGGGGTACCGGGAAAAACTGTTTTTT; CDR3aa: CASSLQGYREKLFF
d_gene: -; v_gene: TRBV5-6; j_gene: TRBJ2-7; abundance: -; CDR3nt: TGTGCCAGCAGTTTAAGACCCCTTTCCGCCGACGAGCAGTACTTC; CDR3aa: CASSLRPLSADEQYF
d_gene: TRBD2; v_gene: TRBV12-3/TRBV12-4; j_gene: TRBJ2-4; abundance: -; CDR3nt: TGTGCCAGCAGCGTCGGGGGGGGAATCAAAAACATTCAGTACTTC; CDR3aa: CASSVGGGIKNIQYF
d_gene: -; v_gene: TRBV12-3/TRBV12-4; j_gene: TRBJ2-7; abundance: -; CDR3nt: TGTGCCAGCAGGACCGGGGCCCTGAGAAACAATGAGCAGTACTTC; CDR3aa: CASRTGALRNNEQYF
d_gene: TRBD1; v_gene: TRBV29-1; j_gene: TRBJ2-5; abundance: few; CDR3nt: TGCAGCGTTGGTCTCGGGACAGAAGAGACCCAGTACTTC; CDR3aa: CSVGLGTEETQYF
d_gene: -; v_gene: TRBV20-1; j_gene: TRBJ1-2; abundance: -; CDR3nt: TGCAGTGTTGGGGGTGACTATGGCCACACCTTC; CDR3aa: CSVGGDYGHTF
d_gene: TRBD1; v_gene: TRBV10-3; j_gene: TRBJ2-3; abundance: -; CDR3nt: TGTGCCAGTAGGACAGGGATCGGCACAGATACGCAGTATTTT; CDR3aa: CASRTGIGTDTQYF
d_gene: -; v_gene: TRBV29-1; j_gene: TRBJ2-5; abundance: few; CDR3nt: TGCAGCGTTGATGATGGCGGCGCAGAGACCCAGTACTTC; CDR3aa: CSVDDGGAETQYF
d_gene: TRBD2; v_gene: TRBV7-2; j_gene: TRBJ2-7; abundance: -; CDR3nt: TGTGCCAGCAGCTTATTGGCGGGAGCTGGCGAGCAGTACTTC; CDR3aa: CASSLLAGAGEQYF
d_gene: TRBD1; v_gene: TRBV7-9; j_gene: TRBJ1-2; abundance: -; CDR3nt: TGTGCCAGCAGGGGACAGGGGCTCGGCTACACCTTC; CDR3aa: CASRGQGLGYTF
d_gene: -; v_gene: TRBV20-1; j_gene: TRBJ2-3; abundance: once; CDR3nt: TGCAGTGCAAATCCGGCAGATACGCAGTATTTT; CDR3aa: CSANPADTQYF
d_gene: -; v_gene: TRBV29-1; j_gene: TRBJ2-3; abundance: -; CDR3nt: TGCAGCGCCGGACGGGCCAGGGGAGGCGCAGATACGCAGTATTTT; CDR3aa: CSAGRARGGADTQYF
d_gene: TRBD2; v_gene: TRBV6-2/TRBV6-3; j_gene: TRBJ2-3; abundance: -; CDR3nt: TGTGCCAGCAGTTTCCTCACTAGCGGGGGGTCTAGCACAGATACGCAGTATTTT; CDR3aa: CASSFLTSGGSSTDTQYF
d_gene: -; v_gene: TRBV20-1; j_gene: TRBJ2-3; abundance: -; CDR3nt: TGCAGTGCTAGAGATCCAAGCGGGCCCTTCACAGATACGCAGTATTTT; CDR3aa: CSARDPSGPFTDTQYF
d_gene: -; v_gene: TRBV18; j_gene: TRBJ2-7; abundance: once; CDR3nt: TGTGCCAGCTCACCGGGGGGACTTACCTACGAGCAGTACTTC; CDR3aa: CASSPGGLTYEQYF
d_gene: TRBD1; v_gene: TRBV12-3/TRBV12-4; j_gene: TRBJ1-2; abundance: -; CDR3nt: TGTGCCAGCAGGCCGGGACAGGGTTGGGAAGGCTACACCTTC; CDR3aa: CASRPGQGWEGYTF
d_gene: TRBD1; v_gene: TRBV20-1; j_gene: TRBJ2-7; abundance: few; CDR3nt: TGCAGTACCATATCCGGGACAGACCTCCGCGAGCAGTACTTC; CDR3aa: CSTISGTDLREQYF
d_gene: -; v_gene: TRBV2; j_gene: TRBJ2-5; abundance: -; CDR3nt: TGTGCCAGCATGGGATCGAGGCAACAAGAGACCCAGTACTTC; CDR3aa: CASMGSRQQETQYF
d_gene: -; v_gene: TRBV27; j_gene: TRBJ1-2; abundance: -; CDR3nt: TGTGCCAGCAGGTGGGCGGGCGGGAACTATGGCTACACCTTC; CDR3aa: CASRWAGGNYGYTF
d_gene: -; v_gene: TRBV15; j_gene: TRBJ2-6; abundance: few; CDR3nt: TGTGCCACCAGCAGAGATGCAAGGGCAGGGGCCAACGTCCTGACTTTC; CDR3aa: CATSRDARAGANVLTF
d_gene: -; v_gene: TRBV20-1; j_gene: TRBJ1-5; abundance: -; CDR3nt: TGCAGTGCTTTCGGACAGAACAATCAGCCCCAGCATTTT; CDR3aa: CSAFGQNNQPQHF
d_gene: -; v_gene: TRBV20-1; j_gene: TRBJ2-4; abundance: -; CDR3nt: TGCAGTGCTAGAAGGGACGGAGAAAACATTCAGTACTTC; CDR3aa: CSARRDGENIQYF
d_gene: -; v_gene: TRBV21-1; j_gene: TRBJ1-2; abundance: -; CDR3nt: TGTGCCAGCAGCAAAGAAGGTGACGGACCGGTTAATGGCTACACCTTC; CDR3aa: CASSKEGDGPVNGYTF
d_gene: TRBD2; v_gene: TRBV6-6; j_gene: TRBJ2-5; abundance: -; CDR3nt: TGTGCCAGCAGTTACTCGACTAGCGAACCAGTGAAGCAGTACTTC; CDR3aa: CASSYSTSEPVKQYF
d_gene: -; v_gene: TRBV19; j_gene: TRBJ2-1; abundance: few; CDR3nt: TGTGCCAGTAGTATTGCTTGGAGGCTAGGGGTCGATGAGCAGTTCTTC; CDR3aa: CASSIAWRLGVDEQFF
d_gene: -; v_gene: TRBV10-3; j_gene: TRBJ1-6; abundance: few; CDR3nt: TGTGCCATCAGTGGGGTGGCGAATTCACCCCTCCACTTT; CDR3aa: CAISGVANSPLHF
d_gene: TRBD2; v_gene: TRBV7-9; j_gene: TRBJ2-1; abundance: -; CDR3nt: TGTGCCAGCAGGGGGGCTAGCGGGGGGAACTACAATGAGCAGTTCTTC; CDR3aa: CASRGASGGNYNEQFF
d_gene: -; v_gene: TRBV7-2; j_gene: TRBJ2-1; abundance: few; CDR3nt: TGTGCCAGCAGCTTAAGGACCCAGGGGGGCGAGCAGTTCTTC; CDR3aa: CASSLRTQGGEQFF
d_gene: -; v_gene: TRBV20-1; j_gene: TRBJ2-3; abundance: -; CDR3nt: TGCAGTGCTACCTCCATGGCGTCTAGCACAGATACGCAGTATTTT; CDR3aa: CSATSMASSTDTQYF
d_gene: TRBD2; v_gene: TRBV7-2; j_gene: TRBJ2-5; abundance: few; CDR3nt: TGTGCCAGCAGTAGCGCGGGAGCCCAAGAGACCCAGTACTTC; CDR3aa: CASSSAGAQETQYF
d_gene: TRBD2; v_gene: TRBV2; j_gene: TRBJ2-1; abundance: -; CDR3nt: TGTGCCAGCAGTGAAGGAGGGACTAAGCAGTTCTTC; CDR3aa: CASSEGGTKQFF
d_gene: TRBD1; v_gene: TRBV6-4; j_gene: TRBJ2-1; abundance: -; CDR3nt: TGTGCCAGCAGCGTCGACAGGGGAATTTGGAATGAGCAGTTCTTC; CDR3aa: CASSVDRGIWNEQFF
d_gene: -; v_gene: TRBV11-2; j_gene: TRBJ1-6; abundance: -; CDR3nt: TGTGCCAGCAGCTTCTTCAATTCACCCCTCCACTTT; CDR3aa: CASSFFNSPLHF
d_gene: -; v_gene: TRBV11-1; j_gene: TRBJ2-5; abundance: -; CDR3nt: TGTGCCAGCAGCCGGAGATCAGAGACCCAGTACTTC; CDR3aa: CASSRRSETQYF
d_gene: -; v_gene: TRBV28; j_gene: TRBJ2-7; abundance: few; CDR3nt: TGTGCCACCGGCCTACTGAGCAACGAGCAGTACTTC; CDR3aa: CATGLLSNEQYF
d_gene: TRBD1; v_gene: TRBV29-1; j_gene: TRBJ1-6; abundance: -; CDR3nt: TGCAGCACCAAAGAGACAGGGAGTTCACCCCTCCACTTT; CDR3aa: CSTKETGSSPLHF
d_gene: -; v_gene: TRBV12-3/TRBV12-4; j_gene: TRBJ1-2; abundance: -; CDR3nt: TGTGCCAGCAGCCCCCGTGCGTCTTATTATGGCTACACCTTC; CDR3aa: CASSPRASYYGYTF
d_gene: TRBD2; v_gene: TRBV20-1; j_gene: TRBJ2-7; abundance: -; CDR3nt: TGCAGTGCCCTGATACTAGCGGGGGACTCCTACGAGCAGTACTTC; CDR3aa: CSALILAGDSYEQYF
d_gene: -; v_gene: TRBV29-1; j_gene: TRBJ2-1; abundance: -; CDR3nt: TGCAGCGTTGAAGTGCCGCCCGATGAGCAGTTCTTC; CDR3aa: CSVEVPPDEQFF
d_gene: TRBD2; v_gene: TRBV7-2; j_gene: TRBJ2-7; abundance: -; CDR3nt: TGTGCCAGCAGCTCTAGCGGGGGGGGCTACAATGAGCAGTACTTC; CDR3aa: CASSSSGGGYNEQYF
d_gene: TRBD1; v_gene: TRBV29-1; j_gene: TRBJ2-7; abundance: -; CDR3nt: TGCAGCGTTACCCCGGCAGGGGGTTCCTCCTACGAGCAGTACTTC; CDR3aa: CSVTPAGGSSYEQYF
d_gene: -; v_gene: TRBV7-2; j_gene: TRBJ2-5; abundance: -; CDR3nt: TGTGTCAGCAGCTTAGCGCTTATAGAGACCCAGTACTTC; CDR3aa: CVSSLALIETQYF
d_gene: -; v_gene: TRBV7-2; j_gene: TRBJ1-1; abundance: -; CDR3nt: TGTGCCAGCAGCTTTCAGTCATCGGACACTGAAACTTTCTTT; CDR3aa: CASSFQSSDTETFF
d_gene: -; v_gene: TRBV6-5; j_gene: TRBJ2-7; abundance: -; CDR3nt: TGTGCCAGCAGCCCGCGAGAACTACCCAACTACGAGCAGTACTTC; CDR3aa: CASSPRELPNYEQYF